The present entry profiles one T cell receptor (beta chain) with its context. The antigen remains undetermined. TCRdb keeps only in-frame clones here, not all; method: immunoSEQ multiplex PCR. The table has tens of thousands of clones, 85% to 90% seen once. V lost 2 bases, J lost 0 bases, and 10 bases stayed unmatched. From germline, CDR1 is PRHDT and CDR2 FYEKMQ (reference sequence). The CDR3 consists of 17 residues. Sample time point: week 35, safety follow-up. The study gave 300 ug of mutant IDH1 20-mer peptide per vaccine dose, with topical imiquimod. The sample belongs to a study of a mutant IDH1 vaccine in newly diagnosed glioma.

Sequences were derived from PBMCs, sampled from a glioma patient whose treatment included an IDH1 peptide vaccine. J is TRBJ2-7 and V is TRBV13, with TRBD2 matching 7 bases. The source of this sequence is a man aged 25 to 40 with glioma. The CDR3 sequence: CASSLWGGTSGSYEQYF. The CDR3 DNA sequence: TGTGCCAGCAGCTTATGGGGAGGGACGAGTGGCTCCTACGAGCAGTACTTC.